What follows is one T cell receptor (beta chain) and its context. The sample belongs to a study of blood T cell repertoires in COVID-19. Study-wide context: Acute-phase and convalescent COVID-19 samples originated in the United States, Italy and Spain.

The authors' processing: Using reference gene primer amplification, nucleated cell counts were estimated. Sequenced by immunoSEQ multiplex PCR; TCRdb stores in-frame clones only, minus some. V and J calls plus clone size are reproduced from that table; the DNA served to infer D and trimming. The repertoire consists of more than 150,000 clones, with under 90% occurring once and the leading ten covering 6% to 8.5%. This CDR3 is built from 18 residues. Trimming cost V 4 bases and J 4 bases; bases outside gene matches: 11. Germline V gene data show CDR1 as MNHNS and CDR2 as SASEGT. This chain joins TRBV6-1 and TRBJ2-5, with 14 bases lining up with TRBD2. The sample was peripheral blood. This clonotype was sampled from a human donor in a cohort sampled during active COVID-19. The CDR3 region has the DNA TGTGCCAGCAGTGTCTCGACTAGCGGGGGGGCTGGAGGAGAGACCCAGTACTTC. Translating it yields CASSVSTSGGAGGETQYF.